This is a list of T cell receptor beta chains from one sample in a study of beta chain features in type 1 diabetes. Using immunoSEQ multiplex PCR, the repertoire was profiled, and TCRdb retains in-frame clones only, with some absent. The sample includes roughly 42,000 clones, roughly 45% of them seen just once. The source material was stem cell memory CD4+ T cells from blood. These receptors originate from a woman in her thirties in good health. Each CDR3 is given with its conserved first and last residue. Fields, in order: V gene, clone size, D gene, J gene, CDR3 DNA, CDR3 protein. D genes are given only for firm matches. The size of a clone is reported for some rows only, either as once, few or many, or as a class for expanded clones.

>TRBV28|NA|TRBD1|TRBJ2-2
TGTGCCAGCAGTTCCCCACAGGGGGCCTTTGGGGAGCTGTTTTTT
CASSSPQGAFGELFF
>TRBV13|NA|NA|TRBJ2-1
TGTGCCAGCAGCTTATATAGCGAGGCTGAGCAGTTCTTC
CASSLYSEAEQFF
>TRBV6-5|NA|NA|TRBJ2-4
TGTGCCAGCAGTTCCGCAGGCAGTCTAGCCAAAAACATTCAGTACTTC
CASSSAGSLAKNIQYF
>TRBV28|NA|NA|TRBJ2-6
TGTGCCAGCAGTTTCGAGGGGGCTGGGGCCAACGTCCTGACTTTC
CASSFEGAGANVLTF
>TRBV11-2|NA|NA|TRBJ2-3
TGTGCCAGCAGCTTAGTCGCCAGGTACACAGATACGCAGTATTTT
CASSLVARYTDTQYF
>TRBV19|few|TRBD2|TRBJ2-1
TGTGCCAGTAGTCCCTCGTGGACTAGCGGGAGCCACAATGAGCAGTTCTTC
CASSPSWTSGSHNEQFF
>TRBV11-1|NA|NA|TRBJ2-7
TGTGCCAGCAGCTACCAAGACTGGTCCTACGAGCAGTACTTC
CASSYQDWSYEQYF
>TRBV18|NA|NA|TRBJ2-7
TGTGCCAGCTCAGGGGTAGCGGACTACTACGAGCAGTACTTC
CASSGVADYYEQYF
>TRBV7-2|NA|NA|TRBJ1-1
TGTGCCAGCAGCACCCCAGGGTTGGGCACTGAAGCTTTCTTT
CASSTPGLGTEAFF
>TRBV9|NA|TRBD1|TRBJ2-1
TGTGCCAGCAGCGCGACAGGGATCTCCTACAATGAGCAGTTCTTC
CASSATGISYNEQFF
>TRBV5-1|NA|NA|TRBJ1-5
TGCGCCAGCAGCTTGGGCGTGCAGGGGTACAGTCAGCCCCAGCATTTT
CASSLGVQGYSQPQHF
>TRBV30|NA|TRBD2|TRBJ2-7
TGTGCCTGGAGAACTAGCGGGACCGAGCAGTACTTC
CAWRTSGTEQYF
>TRBV4-3|few|TRBD2|TRBJ2-2
TGCGCCAGCAGCCCGCTAAGCGGGAGGGTGACCGGGGAGCTGTTTTTT
CASSPLSGRVTGELFF
>TRBV7-9|NA|NA|TRBJ2-6
TGTGCCAGCACCCCGGAAGGAGGGCGTGGGGCCAACGTCCTGACTTTC
CASTPEGGRGANVLTF